The 4 T cell receptor beta chains below all came from one sample that was sequenced in a study of blood T cell repertoires in COVID-19. The method was immunoSEQ multiplex PCR; TCRdb's version includes in-frame clones alone and lacks a portion of them. This table has around 250,000 clones, approximately 88% appearing once. Sequenced: peripheral blood. The receptors were sampled from a woman in her 70s with COVID-19, enrolled during active disease.

This chain uses TRBV7-3 with TRBJ2-7; the match to TRBD2 covers 12 bases. Looked up from germline, CDR1 is SGHTA and CDR2 is FQGTGA. V shed 3 bases and J 5 bases; nucleotides not matched to a gene: 8. CDR3 size: 16 residues. CDR3 region: CASSFLAGGPPHEQYF. The CDR3 DNA reads as TGTGCCAGCAGCTTCCTAGCGGGAGGGCCCCCCCACGAGCAGTACTTC.

This sequence joins TRBV11-3 and TRBJ2-7, with 14 bases identical to TRBD2. Germline CDR1 is SGHNT and CDR2 is YENEEA. The CDR3 covers 17 residues. The junction had 15 bases not matched to a gene; V was cut back by 7 bases and J by 7 bases. The CDR3 loop is CASIIKEGTSGSKEQYF. The CDR3 DNA reads TGTGCCAGCATCATAAAAGAGGGGACTAGCGGGAGTAAAGAGCAGTACTTC.

V gene TRBV30 combines with J gene TRBJ1-5, with no clear D. Deletions cut 3 bases from V and 1 base from J, with 16 bases between. Germline loops: CDR1 GTSNPN, CDR2 SVGIG (reference sequence). The CDR3 has 16 amino acids. The CDR3 reads CAWRKREGVSNQPQHF. The CDR3 DNA sequence: TGTGCCTGGAGGAAGCGGGAGGGTGTGAGCAATCAGCCCCAGCATTTT.

The chain employs TRBV6-1 and TRBJ2-5; TRBD2 matches at 8 bases. J lost 0 bases, V lost 3 bases, and 12 bases had no gene match. CDR1 and CDR2 (germline): MNHNS, SASEGT. This CDR3 has 18 amino acids. The CDR3 protein is CASSDTRPGRAHQETQYF. The CDR3 DNA reads TGTGCCAGCAGTGATACCCGCCCCGGGAGGGCCCACCAAGAGACCCAGTACTTC.